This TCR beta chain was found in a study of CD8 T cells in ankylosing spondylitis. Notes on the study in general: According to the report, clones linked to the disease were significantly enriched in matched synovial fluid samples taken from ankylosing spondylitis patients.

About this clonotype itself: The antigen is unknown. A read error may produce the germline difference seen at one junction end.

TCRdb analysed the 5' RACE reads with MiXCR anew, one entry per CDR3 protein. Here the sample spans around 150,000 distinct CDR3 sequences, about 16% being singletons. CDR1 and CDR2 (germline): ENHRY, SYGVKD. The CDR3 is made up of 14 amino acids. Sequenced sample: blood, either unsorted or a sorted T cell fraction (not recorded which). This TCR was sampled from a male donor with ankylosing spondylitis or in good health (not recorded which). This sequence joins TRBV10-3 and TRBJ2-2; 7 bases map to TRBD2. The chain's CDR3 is CAIRAGVVTAELFF. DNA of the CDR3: TGTGCCATCAGGGCGGGAGTCGTAACCGCGGAGCTGTTTTTT.